The 8 T cell receptor beta chains in this list originate from one sample, sequenced in a study of Graves' ophthalmopathy and Graves' hyperthyroidism. Amplification targeted the TCR beta CDR3 regions, with RNA transcripts as the source material. After a first-round RT-PCR with HTBI primers, a second-round multiplex PCR was run. TCRdb re-derived calls from the multiplex PCR reads in MiXCR, one entry per CDR3 protein. This sample has about 500,000 distinct CDR3 sequences, with roughly 39% found just once. The sequenced material came from peripheral blood or thyroid tissue (not recorded which). These receptors were taken from an adult man with Graves' hyperthyroidism.

This clonotype turned up a few times. J is TRBJ1-2 and V is TRBV2, with 7 nucleotides matching TRBD1. Germline V CDR1 and CDR2: SNHLY, FYNNEI. V trimming: 6 bases; J trimming: 1 base; junction bases outside the gene matches: 11. The CDR3 covers 16 residues. The chain's CDR3 is CASSPAGQAFNYGYTF. For the CDR3, the DNA is TGTGCCAGCAGCCCCGCCGGACAGGCCTTTAACTATGGCTACACCTTC.

The sample holds many counts of this clonotype. The gene calls are TRBV7-9 and TRBJ2-2, with a weak D call TRBD2 (6 bases). Germline lookup yields CDR1 SEHNR and CDR2 FQNEAQ (reference sequence). The V end was cut by 5 bases, the J end by 5 bases, with 21 bases between. This CDR3 has 17 amino acids. The CDR3 is CASSPKSQGGGTGELFF. Written as DNA, the CDR3 is TGTGCCAGCAGCCCGAAATCCCAGGGAGGAGGAACCGGGGAGCTGTTTTTT. The whole variable domain, filled in from reference TRBV7-9 and TRBJ2-2, reads DTGVSQNPRHKITKRGQNVTFRCDPISEHNRLYWYRQTLGQGPEFLTYFQNEAQLEKSRLLSDRFSAERPKGSFSTLEIQRTEQGDSAMYLCASSPKSQGGGTGELFFGEGSRLTVL.

The chain combines TRBV10-3 with TRBJ1-2; perhaps TRBD1 as D (6 bases). The V gene lost 5 bases and the J gene lost 5 bases, with 18 bases spanning the gap. Germline V gene lookup returns CDR1 ENHRY and CDR2 SYGVKD. This CDR3 is built from 15 residues. CDR3 residues: CAISTQDRKDYGYTF. The CDR3 DNA reads as TGTGCCATCAGTACCCAGGACAGAAAAGATTATGGCTACACCTTC.

This clonotype was picked up many times. The CDR3 loop reads CASSPMGGVFGETQYF. CDR3 bases: TGTGCCAGCAGCCCAATGGGGGGCGTATTTGGGGAGACCCAGTACTTC. V usage is TRBV11-2 and J usage is TRBJ2-5; D possibly uses TRBD1 or TRBD2 (6 bases each). The CDR3 consists of 16 residues. The ends were cut back, 5 bases at V and 5 bases at J, with 21 bases in the middle. CDR1 and CDR2 from the germline V gene are SGHAT and FQNNGV.

The chain has TRBV24-1 and TRBJ1-1; no reliable D call. CDR1 is KGHDR and CDR2 is SFDVKD in the germline V gene. V lost 4 bases and J 11 bases, leaving 16 bases between the germline ends. The CDR3 consists of 13 residues. CDR3 sequence (DNA): TGTGCCACCAGTGACCCCTATCTCGGAAGGGCTTTCTTT. The encoded protein is CATSDPYLGRAFF.

This clonotype was observed a handful of times. The rearrangement uses TRBV15 and TRBJ2-3, with 13 bases matching TRBD2. This CDR3 region has 17 residues. CDR1 is LNHNV and CDR2 is YYDKDF in the germline V gene (reference sequence). Losses at the gene ends were 0 bases for V and 1 base for J; bases not matched to a gene: 1. The CDR3 loop reads CATSRDGLAGGTDTQYF. CDR3 nucleotides: TGTGCCACCAGCAGAGATGGACTAGCGGGGGGCACAGATACGCAGTATTTT.

The chain has TRBV2 and TRBJ2-7, with 11 bases aligning to TRBD2. Germline trimming cut 4 bases from V and 3 bases from J; bases unmatched to any gene: 5. The CDR3 is 15 residues long. The germline CDR1 and CDR2 sequences are SNHLY and FYNNEI. The CDR3 is CASSAGTSGLYEQYF. The CDR3, as DNA: TGTGCCAGCAGTGCAGGGACTAGCGGCCTCTACGAGCAGTACTTC.

This clonotype has at least ten counts. CDR3: CASSLLRQPYGYTF. The CDR3 DNA is TGTGCCAGCAGTTTACTGCGACAGCCCTATGGCTACACCTTC. The chain uses TRBV12-3 or TRBV12-4 and TRBJ1-2; possible D gene TRBD1, 5 bases. With 2 bases removed from V and 4 bases from J, the gap between germline ends came to 11 bases. This CDR3 spans 14 amino acids.